The source of this T cell receptor beta chain is a study of T cell responses to AZD1222 COVID-19 vaccine. Second doses were pooled across both intervals (about 4 or about 12 weeks). Germline values: CDR1 LGHNA, CDR2 YSLEER. V was clipped by 1 base and J by 6 bases, with 6 bases between them. This CDR3 comprises 13 residues. The study, taken as a whole, reports: No day 14 peak samples; only post-peak repertoires were characterized. Two doses of AZD1222 preceded a rise in Spike-specific TCR breadth and depth. Seropositive AZD1222 recipients at baseline numbered only five to seven.

Clones were read by immunoSEQ multiplex PCR, and TCRdb kept only the in-frame ones, dropping some. The top ten clones hold around 1% of a sample with approximately 200,000 clones, approximately 93% of them seen once. With respect to this clone: Its antigen is unknown.

The receptor comes from an adult who received the AZD1222 COVID-19 vaccine. Here the sequenced sample was peripheral blood, taken 28 days after the second AZD1222 dose. The chain employs TRBV4-3 and TRBJ2-2; no definite D call. The CDR3 nucleotides are TGCGCCAGCAGCCAAGTAGCTTCCGGGGAGCTGTTTTTT. It translates to CASSQVASGELFF.